This T cell receptor beta chain was sequenced in a study of blood T cell repertoires in COVID-19. Assignment of participants to cohorts was predicated upon participant-reported clinical history. Looked up from germline, CDR1 is LGHNA and CDR2 is YNFKEQ. This CDR3 is 17 amino acids long. Trimming pared 0 bases from V and 3 bases from J, leaving 15 bases between. Assay used: immunoSEQ multiplex PCR; TCRdb lists only in-frame clones, some missing. The sample shows approximately 170,000 clones, 83% of them seen only once. The TCR was taken from a woman in her forties or fifties who had recovered from COVID-19. The sequencing sample was made of PBMCs or T cells enriched from blood (not recorded which). The V gene is TRBV4-2, the J gene TRBJ1-3; possibly TRBD1 for D (5 bases). The CDR3 here is CASSQDRGPSSGNTIYF. CDR3 nucleotides: TGTGCCAGCAGCCAAGATAGGGGTCCTAGTAGTGGAAACACCATATATTTT.